One sample yielded the 9 T cell receptor beta chains listed below, sequenced in a study of CD8+ T cells in alopecia areata. Treatment here: oral pan-JAK inhibitor, 5-10 mg twice daily. Once RNA had been extracted, it was reverse transcribed into cDNA to act as the sequencing template. Measured with immunoSEQ multiplex PCR; TCRdb has only the in-frame clones, and not every one. The table has 90,000 to 120,000 clones, 84% seen once. This specimen consisted of CD8+ T cells sorted from blood, obtained at week 24, from a patient treated with tofacitinib. Receptors were obtained from a human donor with alopecia areata.

The chain couples TRBV6-1 to TRBJ2-2, with D unclear. V lost 6 bases, J lost 6 bases, and 5 bases lay in between. The CDR3 length is 11 residues. Germline V CDR1 and CDR2: MNHNS, SASEGT. The DNA for the CDR3 is TGTGCCAGCAGCCCATCCGGGGAGCTGTTTTTT. Translation: CASSPSGELFF.

The rearrangement links TRBV29-1 to TRBJ2-7; D is unclear. In germline, CDR1 is SQVTM, CDR2 ANQGSEA. This CDR3 contains 11 residues. Deletions cut 6 bases from V and 0 bases from J, with 6 bases between. In DNA form, the CDR3 reads TGCAGCGTCAGAGCCTCCTACGAGCAGTACTTC. Translation: CSVRASYEQYF.

The rearrangement uses TRBV7-9 and TRBJ2-2; 11 bases map to TRBD1. Germline CDR1 reads SEHNR; CDR2 reads FQNEAQ (reference sequence). V lost 5 bases and J lost 7; bases outside the gene matches: 6. This CDR3 contains 15 residues. CDR3 DNA sequence: TGTGCCAGCAGCCCAGGACAGGGGGCCCACGGGGAGCTGTTTTTT. This translates into CASSPGQGAHGELFF.

In its sample, this clone was seen once. This chain joins TRBV10-3 and TRBJ2-1; the match to TRBD1 covers 7 bases. The CDR3 runs 16 residues. The germline V gene has CDR1 ENHRY and CDR2 SYGVKD. V lost 7 bases, J lost 6 bases, and 15 bases stayed unmatched. The CDR3 reads CAITRVRTRGSNEQFF. For the CDR3, the DNA is TGTGCCATCACCCGAGTAAGGACCAGGGGGTCCAATGAGCAGTTCTTC.

In regard to this clone: At the DNA level, this CDR3 is encoded by other sequences in the same sample as well. The gene calls are TRBV2 and TRBJ1-5; 7 nucleotides align to TRBD1. V was pared by 5 bases and J by 4 bases, with 5 bases of the junction left unmatched. The CDR3 is 14 residues long. Germline lookup yields CDR1 SNHLY and CDR2 FYNNEI. Here the CDR3 DNA reads TGTGCCAGCAGTCGACAGGGAATGAATCAGCCCCAGCATTTT. This gives the protein CASSRQGMNQPQHF.

The rearrangement uses TRBV7-9 and TRBJ2-5; a possible D gene is TRBD2 (6 bases). CDR3 length: 13 amino acids. Germline-derived CDR1 and CDR2 are SEHNR and FQNEAQ (reference sequence). The germline V and J ends were trimmed by 4 bases and 5 bases, with 11 bases remaining between them. The CDR3 reads CASSSGTSETQYF. The CDR3 DNA is TGTGCCAGCAGCTCAGGGACTTCGGAGACCCAGTACTTC.

In its sample, this clone was seen once. The V and J genes are TRBV5-6 and TRBJ2-1; D is ambiguous. The CDR3 runs to 14 residues. V was trimmed by 0 bases and J by 7 bases, leaving 11 bases between them. Per the germline V gene, CDR1 is SGHDT and CDR2 is YYEEEE. CDR3 in amino acids: CASSLGNNPNEQFF. The CDR3 nucleotides read TGTGCCAGCAGCTTGGGGAACAACCCTAATGAGCAGTTCTTC.

The gene calls are TRBV23-1 and TRBJ1-6, with 8 bases identical to TRBD1. TRBV23-1 is classed as an ORF, of uncertain function. The CDR3 contains 15 residues. The ends lost 6 bases at V and 3 bases at J; junction bases unmatched: 4. The CDR3 loop reads CASRPDRGYNSPLHF. The CDR3 nucleotides read TGCGCCAGCAGACCCGACAGGGGCTATAATTCACCCCTCCACTTT.

The chain couples TRBV5-4 to TRBJ2-7, with 8 bases matching TRBD1. Trimming at V came to 0 bases and at J to 0 bases, leaving 5 bases not matched to a gene. The CDR3 runs to 16 residues. CDR1 is SGHNT, CDR2 YYREEE, per germline (reference sequence). DNA for the CDR3: TGTGCCAGCAGCTTGGCAGGACAGGGACCCTCCTACGAGCAGTACTTC. Protein sequence: CASSLAGQGPSYEQYF.